The clone carrying this T cell receptor beta chain was seen more than once but under ten times. Its antigen is not known. Germline CDR1 and CDR2: SGHTA and FQGNSA. With 4 bases removed from V and 0 bases from J, the gap between germline ends came to 16 bases. The CDR3 contains 17 residues. PCR primers comprised 60 Vbeta and 13 Jbeta primers. Sequenced by immunoSEQ multiplex PCR; TCRdb stores in-frame clones only, minus some. The sample gives 150,000 to 200,000 clones, 60% to 80% of which show up once; 4.7% is in the top ten. These data belong to a study of cytomegalovirus exposure and HLA in healthy donors. Findings of the study overall: TCR beta chains numbering about 160 were designated cytomegalovirus-associated. Further analysis, carried out later, found HLA-associated TCR beta chains more clonally expanded than equally common other chains. Per a prior analysis, the majority of TCR beta V segments were productive roughly 90% or roughly 30% of the time.

This chain links TRBV7-2 with TRBJ2-1; maybe TRBD2 (6 bases). Specimen: PBMCs. The TCR sequence derives from a man younger than 35 in good health and CMV-seropositive. The chain's CDR3 is CASSSTRPYSSYNEQFF. CDR3 DNA: TGTGCCAGCAGCTCGACTAGACCGTATAGCTCCTACAATGAGCAGTTCTTC.